A single sample gave rise to the 9 T cell receptor beta chains below, sequenced in a study of Graves' ophthalmopathy and Graves' hyperthyroidism. Beta-chain TCR CDR3 regions were amplified from RNA transcripts. First-round RT-PCR employed HTBI primers, with a second-round multiplex PCR after it. Using its own MiXCR run on the multiplex PCR reads, TCRdb lists one record per CDR3 protein. The sample contains around 340,000 distinct CDR3 sequences, roughly 15% of which appear only once. Sequenced sample: peripheral blood. The receptors originated from an adult man with Graves' ophthalmopathy.

Many counts were recorded for this clonotype. The chain has TRBV4-3 and TRBJ2-2; 7 bases are shared with TRBD1. The junction had 4 bases not matched to a gene; V was cut back by 6 bases and J by 0 bases. The germline gives CDR1 LGHNA, CDR2 YSLEER. The length of the CDR3 is 15 residues. DNA for the CDR3: TGCGCCAGCAGTCCGGACAGGTCGAACACCGGGGAGCTGTTTTTT. Protein product: CASSPDRSNTGELFF.

This clonotype was recorded at least ten times. The chain joins TRBV7-3 to TRBJ2-7; TRBD1 matches 10 bases. J lost 4 bases, V lost 5 bases, and 8 bases had no gene match. The CDR3 contains 15 residues. The V gene's germline CDR1 is SGHTA and CDR2 FQGTGA. The CDR3 coding sequence is TGTGCCAGCAGCATTCGACAGGGGGCCGGGTACGAGCAGTACTTC. Its translation is CASSIRQGAGYEQYF.

The sample holds many counts of this clonotype. The gene calls are TRBV6-5 and TRBJ2-5, with TRBD2 matching 12 bases. CDR1 is MNHEY, CDR2 SVGAGI, per germline. Trimming removed 6 bases from V and 6 bases from J; junction bases left unmatched: 5. The CDR3 contains 14 residues. Here the CDR3 DNA reads TGTGCCAGCAGCGCTAGCGGGGGGGACCAGACCCAGTACTTC. Translated, it gives CASSASGGDQTQYF.

The sample holds many counts of this clonotype. This chain uses TRBV29-1 with TRBJ2-7, with 10 bases identical to TRBD1. CDR1 and CDR2 (germline): SQVTM, ANQGSEA. This CDR3 spans 13 amino acids. Losses at the gene ends were 7 bases for V and 2 bases for J; bases not matched to a gene: 5. DNA of the CDR3: TGCAGCGCATCGGGACAGGGGACCTACGAGCAGTACTTC. Protein sequence: CSASGQGTYEQYF.

This clonotype was detected ten times or more. The chain couples TRBV5-1 to TRBJ2-4; TRBD2 might be the D (6 bases). Trimming took off 4 bases at V and 5 bases at J, with 13 bases between the two ends. Germline CDR1 and CDR2: SGHRS and YFSETQ. The CDR3 contains 14 residues. In nucleotides, the CDR3 is TGCGCCAGCAGCGCCGGGGGAGTTGAAAACATTCAGTACTTC. Its protein is CASSAGGVENIQYF.

This clonotype was recorded many times. This chain links TRBV6-1 with TRBJ1-5; D is unresolved. Trimming removed 9 bases at V and 0 bases at J, with 18 bases between. Germline assignment: CDR1 MNHNS and CDR2 SASEGT. CDR3 length: 16 residues. The CDR3 loop reads CASMGRKTDSNQPQHF. DNA of the CDR3: TGTGCCAGTATGGGGAGGAAAACCGATAGCAATCAGCCCCAGCATTTT.

This clonotype showed up many times. The rearrangement joins TRBV12-3 or TRBV12-4 to TRBJ1-1; D might be TRBD1 (6 bases). The CDR3 totals 14 residues. Trimming left V 7 bases short and J 1 base short, with 13 bases between. The CDR3 sequence is CASKRTAGNTEAFF. The CDR3 DNA sequence: TGTGCCAGCAAAAGGACAGCAGGGAACACTGAAGCTTTCTTT.

At least ten counts were recorded for this clonotype. The chain employs TRBV4-1 and TRBJ2-7; the D is unclear. V was shortened by 1 base and J by 4 bases, with 11 bases between the two germline ends. Germline loops: CDR1 MGHRA, CDR2 YSYEKL. This CDR3 comprises 14 residues. In DNA form, the CDR3 reads TGCGCCAGCAGCCAAGCGAGTGGCAGGTACGAGCAGTACTTC. Residues: CASSQASGRYEQYF.

The chain couples TRBV6-1 to TRBJ1-2; possible D gene TRBD1, 5 bases. Germline V CDR1 and CDR2: MNHNS, SASEGT. V lost 6 bases, J lost 5 bases, and 16 bases lay in between. The CDR3 loop spans 14 amino acids. CDR3 DNA: TGTGCCAGCAGCCAGGACTTAGAGGGGTATGGCTACACCTTC. As protein: CASSQDLEGYGYTF.